This T cell receptor (beta chain) was observed in a study of beta chain features in type 1 diabetes listed by TCRdb under 2018. For context, the study as a whole: Mean age, gender distribution, total cell number and subset yield were not different between patients and healthy donors. A total of under 120,000,000 sorted cells were examined across all samples, and RNA yield correlated strongly with the number of cells per subset. The study compared TCRB repertoires of sorted circulating CD4+ T cell subsets between recently diagnosed type 1 diabetes patients and matched healthy donors. Regulatory and stem cell-like memory subsets were obtained from only 8 patients and roughly eight healthy donors, while naive and central memory subsets were obtained from all 30 or so donors. What the research found in general, with its limitations: A moderate but significant shortening of TCRB CDR3 length was observed in type 1 diabetes patients in all four CD4+ subsets. Because cDNA rather than genomic DNA was sequenced, highly expressing activated cells could have been over-represented, although no difference in activation and CD3 levels was found between groups. Naive, central memory and regulatory TCRB repertoires appeared more similar among patients than among healthy donors. HLA sub-analyses involved small numbers of individuals, so any influence of HLA type on TCRB rearrangement remained unresolved. Shorter templates might be favored by PCR, yet because patient and control samples were amplified and corrected together, any such skew would affect both groups equally. Patients with type 1 diabetes made fewer insertions and deleted more nucleotides at VDJ recombination sites, implying thymic rearrangement abnormalities.

The entire isolated RNA was reverse transcribed using the High Capacity cDNA Reverse Transcription Kit, and thus expressed TCRB transcripts were sequenced. Deep immunoSEQ sequencing was performed on naive, central memory and regulatory T cell samples, with an average of about 3.6 million total reads per sample. Sorted cells were lysed in RLT buffer and RNA was extracted with DNase-treated RNeasy Micro or Mini kits, depending on cell number. Each cell subset was processed separately to prevent cross-contamination, with patient and healthy donor samples processed together. The immunoSEQ multiplex PCR was used to amplify TCRB sequences from cDNA, yielding 87-bp fragments that span the CDR3 region. Amplicons were sequenced on the Illumina HiSeq platform. Concerning the study's data processing: Synthetic template baselines were used to correct PCR bias computationally, reads within Hamming distance 2 were collapsed, and singletons that could not be merged were discarded. Reads were aligned against IMGT to assign V, D and J genes, CDR3 length and insertions or deletions at six rearrangement sites. Within each subset, clonotype counts were normalized to the number of sorted cells before true diversity and Gini coefficients were calculated with the tcR R package. The overlap coefficient, calculated on TCRB nucleotide sequences, was used to measure repertoire sharing. The table was pulled from immuneACCESS by TCRdb, which kept in-frame rearrangements only. Such tables lose some clones; where checked, under half of the loss comes from unresolved V genes, and the rest has no known cause. V and J calls and clone size follow that table, whereas D and trimming were derived from the DNA. The sample yields more than 55,000 clones; around 56% were counted once. About 2.4% of the sample rests with the top ten.

Each donor gave one peripheral blood draw, about 100 mL on average, collected into heparinised tubes. A BD FACSAria II and a panel including CD45RO, CCR7, CD25, CD127, CD95 and CD27 were used to sort naive, central memory, regulatory and stem cell-like memory CD4+ T cells. Every sorted population had a purity above 95%. PBMCs were isolated right away by Lymphoprep density gradient centrifugation and were stained directly, without culture. To minimize batch effects, samples were stained and sorted in pairs, one healthy donor with one patient per experiment. The germline V gene yields SGHTA for CDR1 and FQGNSA for CDR2. The trim is 6 bases for V and 1 base for J, with a gap of 12 bases between the germline ends. Including the terminal cysteine and phenylalanine, the CDR3 comprises 14 residues. Only the CDR3 region is kept as DNA, spanning 42 bases read in frame from base 1. Concerning this clone: No antigen is known for it. No base quality information exists; no much larger clone differs at one position.

The clonotype originates from a woman between 40 and 55 years old with type 1 diabetes. The rearrangement joined TRBV7-2 to TRBJ2-5; a tentative D match to TRBD2 spans 6 bases. The sequencing input was Tregs from blood. In the paper's terms, the cell subset or site label means: regulatory CD4+ T cells. The sequence in DNA is TGTGCCAGCAGTAGATTGGGGGGCCAAGAGACCCAGTACTTC. This gives the protein CASSRLGGQETQYF.